These 27 T cell receptor beta chains share one sample of origin, sequenced in a study of CD8+CD57+ T cells in acquired aplastic anemia. According to the study, genomic DNA was the template for TCR beta VDJ and CDR3 profiling. TCRdb passed the reads through MiXCR, listing each CDR3 protein once. The sample carries some 410,000 distinct CDR3 sequences, roughly 68% recorded once. Sample: sorted CD4+, CD8+, or CD8+CD57+ T cells (not recorded which) from PBMCs. These receptors all come from a human donor in good health, serving as a control.

About this clonotype itself: Sequence at one end of the junction differs from germline and may be a read error. The chain couples TRBV20-1 to TRBJ2-1; no firm D call. Per the germline V gene, CDR1 is DFQATT and CDR2 is SNEGSKA (reference sequence). The CDR3 contains 12 residues. The CDR3, as DNA: TGCAGTGCTTACGAAAAGAGCTACGAGCGGTTCTTC. Amino acids: CSAYEKSYERFF.

This clonotype has a count of ten or more. The chain employs TRBV20-1 and TRBJ2-1; possibly TRBD1 for D (5 bases). From germline, CDR1 is DFQATT and CDR2 SNEGSKA (reference sequence). The CDR3 consists of 15 residues. Trimming removed 0 bases at V and 4 bases at J, with 13 bases between. The CDR3 DNA is TGCAGTGCTAGAGATCACGGGCAGGGATACAATGAGCAGTTCTTC. This sequence encodes CSARDHGQGYNEQFF.

The V call is TRBV7-2, the J call TRBJ2-7; tentatively, D is TRBD1 or TRBD2 (5 bases each). The CDR3 runs to 13 residues. Germline values: CDR1 SGHTA, CDR2 FQGNSA. V gave up 5 bases and J gave up 10 bases, with 18 bases separating them. CDR3 loop: CASSGGGGGGQYF. The CDR3 coding sequence is TGTGCCAGCAGCGGAGGCGGTGGGGGTGGTCAGTACTTC. Supplemented by reference TRBV7-2 and TRBJ2-7, the full variable domain reads GAGVSQSPSNKVTEKGKDVELRCDPISGHTALYWYRQSLGQGLEFLIYFQGNSAPDKSGLPSDRFSAERTGGSVSTLTIQRTQQEDSAVYLCASSGGGGGGQYFGPGTRLTVT.

Comment on this clonotype: A read error is likely, as this CDR3 ends without the conserved phenylalanine or tryptophan. The DNA is left out, because the CDR3 cannot be placed on it with certainty; the CDR3 is given as TCRdb lists it. The rearrangement joins TRBV7-3 to TRBJ1-1. Termini included, the CDR3 measures 13 amino acids. The germline V gene has CDR1 SGHTA and CDR2 FQGTGA. The CDR3 protein is CASSSRRNTSAFY.

The chain employs TRBV12-3 or TRBV12-4 and TRBJ1-5, with D unresolved. The CDR3 is 13 amino acids. V dropped 6 bases and J dropped 7 bases, with 13 bases sitting between them. The CDR3 is CASREVLHQPQHF. The CDR3 bases are TGTGCCAGCAGGGAAGTCCTCCACCAGCCCCAGCATTTT.

With regard to this clonotype: A junction boundary mismatches the germline segment, possibly from a read error. This rearrangement joins TRBV7-2 to TRBJ1-4; D unresolved. The germline gives CDR1 SGHTA, CDR2 FQGNSA. CDR3 length: 15 residues. The CDR3 DNA reads as TGTGCCAGCAGCGTAGACACGGATACTAATGAAAACCTGTTTTTT. As protein: CASSVDTDTNENLFF. Filled out from reference TRBV7-2 and TRBJ1-4, the complete variable domain reads GAGVSQSPSNKVTEKGKDVELRCDPISGHTALYWYRQSLGQGLEFLIYFQGNSAPDKSGLPSDRFSAERTGGSVSTLTIQRTQQEDSAVYLCASSVDTDTNENLFFGSGTQLSVL.

This clonotype has more than one count but fewer than ten. The chain is built from TRBV30 and TRBJ1-3; D is possibly TRBD1 (5 bases). The ends were cut back, 2 bases at V and 8 bases at J, with 13 bases in the middle. The CDR3 covers 13 residues. The germline CDR1 and CDR2 sequences are GTSNPN and SVGIG (reference sequence). CDR3: CAWSSTGADTIYF. The DNA for the CDR3 is TGTGCCTGGAGTTCCACCGGGGCAGACACCATATATTTT. The whole variable domain, filled in from reference TRBV30 and TRBJ1-3, reads SQTIHQWPATLVQPVGSPLSLECTVEGTSNPNLYWYRQAAGRGLQLLFYSVGIGQISSEVPQNLSASRPQDRQFILSSKKLLLSDSGFYLCAWSSTGADTIYFGEGSWLTVV.

A note on this clonotype: The missing conserved phenylalanine or tryptophan at the end of this CDR3 makes a read error likely. No DNA is shown, since the ends of the CDR3 on it are uncertain; the CDR3 is the one TCRdb lists. The V gene is TRBV20-1, the J gene TRBJ2-2; no check of the table's D call, TRBD2, against the DNA was made. Germline V lookup: CDR1 DFQATT, CDR2 SNEGSKA (reference sequence). The CDR3 contains 19 residues when both ends are counted. CDR3 sequence reads: CSAREWGGGLSGNTGELFL.

V gene TRBV2 combines with J gene TRBJ2-7; D remains ambiguous. The V and J ends lost 8 bases and 0 bases respectively, with 8 bases between them. Per the germline V gene, CDR1 is SNHLY and CDR2 is FYNNEI. The CDR3 extends over 12 amino acids. As DNA, the CDR3 is TGTGCCAGCCGGTGGGCCTCCTACGAGCAGTACTTC. Its translation is CASRWASYEQYF.

Only one count was recorded for this clonotype. This chain joins TRBV7-2 and TRBJ1-4; TRBD1 aligns across 11 bases. CDR1 and CDR2 (germline): SGHTA, FQGNSA. V trimming: 4 bases; J trimming: 14 bases; junction bases outside the gene matches: 15. This CDR3 comprises 16 residues. The CDR3 coding sequence is TGTGCCAGCAGCTACAATGGGACAGGGGGACATACCGGGCTGTTTTTT. Translating gives CASSYNGTGGHTGLFF. Using reference TRBV7-2 and TRBJ1-4 for the parts outside the CDR3, the full variable domain is GAGVSQSPSNKVTEKGKDVELRCDPISGHTALYWYRQSLGQGLEFLIYFQGNSAPDKSGLPSDRFSAERTGGSVSTLTIQRTQQEDSAVYLCASSYNGTGGHTGLFFGSGTQLSVL.

The CDR3, as DNA: TGTGCCAGCAGCCCTTTTGGGACAGGGTGGGGTACCGGGGAGCTGTTTTTT. Amino acid sequence: CASSPFGTGWGTGELFF. This chain uses TRBV7-8 with TRBJ2-2; TRBD1 agrees at 9 bases. The germline V gene encodes CDR1 SGHVS and CDR2 FQNEAQ. This CDR3 is built from 17 residues. J was trimmed by 5 bases and V by 5 bases; bases with no gene match: 12.

This clonotype was detected ten times or more. The rearrangement links TRBV11-2 to TRBJ2-1; 7 bases fit TRBD2. The CDR3 is made up of 14 amino acids. V was pared by 4 bases and J by 4 bases, with 4 bases of the junction left unmatched. From germline, CDR1 is SGHAT and CDR2 FQNNGV. The CDR3 coding sequence is TGTGCCAGCAGCTGGACTAGGACATACAATGAGCAGTTCTTC. This gives the protein CASSWTRTYNEQFF.

CDR3 sequence (DNA): TGTGCCAGCACTTTCTTTAGCGGGGGGTTCCATGAGCAGTTCTTC. As protein: CASTFFSGGFHEQFF. The V and J genes are TRBV9 and TRBJ2-1; 10 bases align to TRBD2. With 6 bases clipped from V and 8 bases from J, the junction kept 11 bases outside the gene matches. Germline CDR1 and CDR2: SGDLS and YYNGEE. The CDR3 has 15 amino acids.

The CDR3 nucleotides read TGTGCCAGCAGTGACGGACCCACAGATACGCAGTATTTT. This encodes CASSDGPTDTQYF. This chain joins TRBV6-2 or TRBV6-3 and TRBJ2-3, with D unresolved. The V gene lost 5 bases and the J gene lost 2 bases, with 8 bases spanning the gap. The germline V gene has CDR1 MNHEY and CDR2 SVGEGT. The CDR3 runs 13 residues.

Turning to this clonotype: A read error is likely, as this CDR3 ends without the conserved phenylalanine or tryptophan. The DNA is omitted, as the CDR3 cannot be located on it reliably, and the CDR3 follows TCRdb's listing. The CDR3 is CASSSREQIFT. V and J are TRBV9 and TRBJ1-2; the D call TRBD1 from the table was never checked on the DNA. The CDR3 length is 11 residues, termini included. Germline CDR1 SGDLS, CDR2 YYNGEE.

The V gene is TRBV20-1, the J gene TRBJ1-1; no firm D call. Germline V gene sequence: CDR1 DFQATT, CDR2 SNEGSKA (reference sequence). V was clipped by 5 bases and J by 11 bases, with 12 bases between them. This CDR3 has 10 amino acids. CDR3: CSASEREAFF. The DNA for the CDR3 is TGCAGTGCTTCGGAGAGGGAGGCTTTCTTT.

The chain employs TRBV15 and TRBJ1-2; D gene uncertain. Germline V gives CDR1 LNHNV, CDR2 YYDKDF (reference sequence). Between the trimmed V and J ends, which lost 3 bases and 7 bases, there was a span of 12 bases. This CDR3 is built from 13 residues. The CDR3 sequence: CATSSWTDGGYTF. The CDR3 DNA reads TGTGCCACCAGCAGTTGGACCGACGGTGGCTACACCTTC.

This clonotype was recorded at least ten times. The J gene is TRBJ1-4, the V gene TRBV2, with no clear D. Germline V lookup: CDR1 SNHLY, CDR2 FYNNEI. V dropped 7 bases and J dropped 7 bases, with 13 bases sitting between them. CDR3 length: 13 residues. The CDR3 sequence: CASTGERGEKLFF. CDR3 DNA sequence: TGTGCCAGCACTGGGGAACGCGGTGAAAAACTGTTTTTT.

The DNA for the CDR3 is TGCGCCAGCAGCAGTGGACTAGCGGGGGGCACTGAAGCTTTCTTT. As protein: CASSSGLAGGTEAFF. The chain couples TRBV5-1 to TRBJ1-1; D is perhaps TRBD1 (5 bases). In germline, CDR1 is SGHRS, CDR2 YFSETQ. Trimming took 4 bases from V and 4 from J, leaving 17 bases between them. The length of the CDR3 is 15 residues.

Turning to this clonotype: Relative to the germline gene, one junction end is altered; a read error may explain this. V usage is TRBV7-3 and J usage is TRBJ2-3, with 7 positions matching TRBD2. Germline lookup yields CDR1 SGHTA and CDR2 FQGTGA. The CDR3 contains 15 residues. CDR3: CASSALAHGTDTQYF. CDR3 coding DNA: TGTGCCAGCAGCGCACTAGCGCATGGCACGGATACGCAGTATTTT.

As to this clonotype: It is likely a read error, because the conserved phenylalanine at the end of the CDR3 is missing. The DNA is left out, because the CDR3 cannot be placed on it with certainty; the CDR3 is given as TCRdb lists it. The V and J genes are TRBV2 and TRBJ2-6; TRBD1, the table's D call, was not compared with the DNA. Germline V gives CDR1 SNHLY, CDR2 FYNNEI. The CDR3 comprises 16 residues, both ends counted. The CDR3 protein is CASRNRVSSAPHFVNG.

This clonotype appeared a single time. Here the CDR3 omits its conserved ending phenylalanine or tryptophan, so a read error is the likely source. It is unclear where the CDR3 begins or ends on the DNA, so no DNA is shown, and the CDR3 is as TCRdb lists it. The chain joins TRBV2 to TRBJ1-5. Germline values: CDR1 SNHLY, CDR2 FYNNEI. Including both end residues, the CDR3 is 13 amino acids long. This CDR3 reads CASSEREYQPHQL.

The chain links TRBV20-1 to TRBJ1-1, with TRBD1 matching 8 bases. V was clipped by 6 bases and J by 6 bases; unmatched bases: 12. The CDR3 is made up of 14 amino acids. The germline V gene encodes CDR1 DFQATT and CDR2 SNEGSKA (reference sequence). Here the CDR3 reads CSATDRVDGSEAFF. CDR3 bases: TGCAGTGCGACGGACAGGGTGGATGGCTCTGAAGCTTTCTTT.

About this clonotype itself: This likely comes from a read error, as the CDR3 has no conserved phenylalanine or tryptophan at its end. No DNA is shown, since the ends of the CDR3 on it are uncertain; the CDR3 is the one TCRdb lists. The J gene is TRBJ1-6, the V gene TRBV7-2. CDR1 and CDR2 from the germline V gene are SGHTA and FQGNSA. The CDR3 length equals 13 residues, ends included. The CDR3 loop reads CASSWIYTSPLDL.

The genes are TRBV7-6 and TRBJ2-7; D is possibly TRBD1 or TRBD2 (5 bases each). The germline CDR1 and CDR2 sequences are SGHVS and FNYEAQ. V was pared by 5 bases and J by 4 bases, with 21 bases between. The CDR3 runs to 16 residues. The CDR3 region is CASSIHPGPGVYEQYF. The CDR3 DNA reads as TGTGCCAGCAGCATCCATCCGGGACCGGGCGTATACGAGCAGTACTTC.

The DNA of the CDR3 is TGCGCCAGCAGCTTGGCCGAGCGGGGGCTATACAATGAAAAACTGTTTTTT. Its translation is CASSLAERGLYNEKLFF. The chain uses TRBV5-1 and TRBJ1-4; D is possibly TRBD1 (6 bases). With 0 bases removed from V and 5 bases from J, the gap between germline ends came to 17 bases. Germline V gene lookup returns CDR1 SGHRS and CDR2 YFSETQ. The CDR3 loop spans 17 amino acids.

This clonotype has only one observation. This chain uses TRBV15 with TRBJ1-2, with D unclear. CDR1 LNHNV and CDR2 YYDKDF come from the germline V gene (reference sequence). The V end was cut by 0 bases, the J end by 0 bases, with 11 bases between. The CDR3 spans 16 residues. CDR3 bases: TGTGCCACCAGCAGAGATAGGCAGTTAGCTAACTATGGCTACACCTTC. This codes for CATSRDRQLANYGYTF.